These T cell receptor beta chains were read from a single sample in a study of cytomegalovirus exposure and HLA in healthy donors. Sequenced by immunoSEQ multiplex PCR; TCRdb stores in-frame clones only, minus some. The sample holds roughly 100,000 clones, around 68% seen once. Sequencing input: PBMCs. Receptors originate from a human donor in good health. Each CDR3 is given with its conserved first and last residue. The D gene is left open where the match is weak. Clone size is shown for a subset of rows, as once, few, many or a class of expanded clone.

cdr3_aa | cdr3_nt | clone_size | d_call | j_call | v_call
CASSLYIAGVYNEQYF | TGTGCCAGCAGCTTATATATAGCGGGGGTGTATAACGAGCAGTACTTC | . | TRBD2 | TRBJ2-7 | TRBV5-5
CASSLFGPGDLGYTF | TGTGCCAGCAGTTTATTTGGACCGGGAGACTTAGGCTACACCTTC | . | . | TRBJ1-2 | TRBV27
CASSIGTGSNRNTEAFF | TGTGCCAGTAGTATTGGGACAGGGAGTAATCGGAACACTGAAGCTTTCTTT | once | TRBD1 | TRBJ1-1 | TRBV19
CASSLGTGFYEQYF | TGTGCCAGCAGTTTGGGGACAGGGTTCTACGAGCAGTACTTC | . | TRBD1 | TRBJ2-7 | TRBV28
CSAGLRAGNNEQFF | TGCAGCGCCGGCCTTAGGGCGGGGAACAATGAGCAGTTCTTC | . | . | TRBJ2-1 | TRBV29-1
CATSRDPRRVATGELFF | TGTGCCACCAGCAGAGATCCGCGGAGGGTGGCCACCGGGGAGCTGTTTTTT | . | . | TRBJ2-2 | TRBV15
CASRQERDTQYF | TGCGCCAGCAGGCAGGAGCGGGATACGCAGTATTTT | few | . | TRBJ2-3 | TRBV5-1
CASSPGTSVYEQYF | TGTGCCAGCAGTCCCGGGACTAGCGTTTACGAGCAGTACTTC | few | TRBD2 | TRBJ2-7 | TRBV28
CASSQKRSGGDEKLFF | TGTGCCAGCAGCCAAAAAAGATCAGGGGGCGATGAAAAACTGTTTTTT | few | TRBD1 | TRBJ1-4 | TRBV27
CAWSAKQEQYF | TGTGCCTGGAGTGCCAAACAGGAGCAGTACTTC | . | . | TRBJ2-7 | TRBV30
CASSDNPGTAGEQFF | TGTGCCAGCAGCGATAACCCCGGGACAGCCGGTGAGCAGTTCTTC | . | TRBD1 | TRBJ2-1 | TRBV4-2
CSVGSYEQYF | TGCAGCGTTGGGAGCTACGAGCAGTACTTC | . | . | TRBJ2-7 | TRBV29-1
CSVDQGPYGYTF | TGCAGCGTTGATCAGGGTCCATACGGCTATACCTTC | . | . | TRBJ1-2 | TRBV29-1
CASSYQGEETQYF | TGCGCCAGCAGCTACCAGGGGGAAGAGACCCAGTACTTC | . | TRBD1 | TRBJ2-5 | TRBV5-1
CASSKGTSGSYEQYF | TGTGCCAGCAGCAAAGGGACTAGCGGGAGTTACGAGCAGTACTTC | . | TRBD2 | TRBJ2-7 | TRBV7-9
CASSSDRGYGYTF | TGTGCCAGCAGTTCGGACAGGGGCTATGGCTACACCTTC | once | TRBD1 | TRBJ1-2 | TRBV27
CASSLWSATSTDTQYF | TGTGCCAGCAGTTTATGGTCGGCGACAAGCACAGATACGCAGTATTTT | few | . | TRBJ2-3 | TRBV27
CATKGQGGIGELFF | TGTGCCACTAAGGGACAGGGAGGGATCGGGGAGCTGTTTTTT | . | TRBD1 | TRBJ2-2 | TRBV6-1
CASSQDGGRGGDEQFF | TGCGCCAGCAGCCAAGACGGCGGGAGGGGGGGGGATGAGCAGTTCTTC | . | TRBD2 | TRBJ2-1 | TRBV4-1
CASSTGLAGVYEQYF | TGTGCCAGCAGTACGGGACTAGCGGGAGTCTACGAGCAGTACTTC | . | TRBD2 | TRBJ2-7 | TRBV28
CASSYTGATGELFF | TGTGCCAGCAGTTATACAGGGGCCACCGGGGAGCTGTTTTTT | once | TRBD1 | TRBJ2-2 | TRBV27
CATSGYRVPGANVLTF | TGTGCCACCAGCGGCTACAGGGTACCTGGGGCCAACGTCCTGACTTTC | . | . | TRBJ2-6 | TRBV15
CASSLWTGGNQPQHF | TGTGCCAGCAGTTTATGGACAGGGGGCAATCAGCCCCAGCATTTT | . | TRBD1 | TRBJ1-5 | TRBV28
CASSLGWGGQDYYEQYF | TGTGCCAGCAGCTTGGGCTGGGGAGGCCAGGACTACTACGAGCAGTACTTC | . | . | TRBJ2-7 | TRBV7-9
CASSLHPRGKMNTEAFF | TGTGCCAGCAGCTTACATCCGCGGGGGAAGATGAACACTGAAGCTTTCTTT | . | . | TRBJ1-1 | TRBV7-3
CASSPRDRLTNEKLFF | TGTGCCAGCAGTCCCCGGGACAGATTAACTAATGAAAAACTGTTTTTT | few | TRBD1 | TRBJ1-4 | TRBV25-1
CASSLGANQPQHF | TGTGCCAGCAGCTTGGGGGCGAATCAGCCCCAGCATTTT | . | . | TRBJ1-5 | TRBV5-4
CASSQEMAENIQYF | TGCGCCAGCAGCCAAGAAATGGCCGAAAACATTCAGTACTTC | . | . | TRBJ2-4 | TRBV4-1
CAWSGAVQETQYF | TGTGCCTGGAGTGGGGCAGTCCAAGAGACCCAGTACTTC | few | . | TRBJ2-5 | TRBV30
CSAFEVETQYF | TGCAGTGCCTTCGAGGTGGAGACCCAGTACTTC | . | . | TRBJ2-5 | TRBV20-1
CTSSQAGTGCGYTF | TGCACCAGCAGCCAAGCCGGGACAGGGTGTGGCTACACCTTC | . | . | TRBJ1-2 | TRBV1
CASSPTDSEKLFF | TGTGCCAGCTCACCAACCGACAGTGAAAAACTGTTTTTT | once | . | TRBJ1-4 | TRBV18
CASSGAGGYEQYF | TGTGCCAGCAGTGGGGCAGGGGGTTACGAGCAGTACTTC | . | TRBD1 | TRBJ2-7 | TRBV2
CASSVTSSGLPRDEQFF | TGTGCCAGCAGTGTAACCTCTAGCGGGCTACCTCGGGATGAGCAGTTCTTC | few | TRBD2 | TRBJ2-1 | TRBV2
CASSVDRGQETQYF | TGTGCCAGCAGCGTGGACAGGGGGCAAGAGACCCAGTACTTC | . | TRBD1 | TRBJ2-5 | TRBV5-4
CASSIMTEPIYEQYF | TGTGCCAGTAGTATTATGACAGAACCAATCTACGAGCAGTACTTC | . | . | TRBJ2-7 | TRBV19
CASSYAGGPTDTQYF | TGTGCCAGCAGCTATGCGGGAGGCCCCACGGATACGCAGTATTTT | . | TRBD2 | TRBJ2-3 | TRBV7-7
CATTGVGQETQYF | TGTGCCACGACAGGGGTCGGGCAAGAGACCCAGTACTTC | . | TRBD1 | TRBJ2-5 | TRBV10-3
CASSEGLAGLNEQFF | TGCGCCAGCAGTGAAGGGCTAGCGGGGCTCAATGAGCAGTTCTTC | few | TRBD2 | TRBJ2-1 | TRBV10-2
CSVGLDTQYF | TGCAGCGTTGGGCTAGATACGCAGTATTTT | . | . | TRBJ2-3 | TRBV29-1
CASSPRLAGGTYEQYF | TGTGCCAGCAGCCCCAGACTAGCGGGGGGCACCTACGAGCAGTACTTC | . | TRBD2 | TRBJ2-7 | TRBV14
CASSPRSTGELFF | TGTGCCAGCAGCCCGCGTTCCACCGGGGAGCTGTTTTTT | . | . | TRBJ2-2 | TRBV6-6
CASTRGRPRPYEQYF | TGTGCCAGCACGCGGGGTCGGCCTCGCCCCTACGAGCAGTACTTC | . | . | TRBJ2-7 | TRBV6-6
CASSGTGGAKTQYF | TGTGCCAGCAGTGGGACAGGGGGCGCGAAGACCCAGTACTTC | few | TRBD1 | TRBJ2-5 | TRBV2
CSAYYNEQFF | TGCAGTGCATACTACAATGAGCAGTTCTTC | few | . | TRBJ2-1 | TRBV20-1
CASSALAGGNEQFF | TGTGCCAGCAGTGCCCTAGCGGGAGGAAATGAGCAGTTCTTC | . | TRBD2 | TRBJ2-1 | TRBV2
CASSYRTGSGYNEQFF | TGTGCCAGCAGCTATCGGACTGGGTCCGGATACAATGAGCAGTTCTTC | . | . | TRBJ2-1 | TRBV7-8
CAISSDRGAEAFF | TGTGCCATCAGTTCGGACAGGGGAGCTGAAGCTTTCTTT | . | TRBD1 | TRBJ1-1 | TRBV10-3
CASSPTWNTEAFF | TGTGCCAGTAGTCCAACATGGAACACTGAAGCTTTCTTT | . | . | TRBJ1-1 | TRBV19
CAWSVRGYGYTF | TGTGCCTGGAGTGTACGAGGCTATGGCTACACCTTC | . | . | TRBJ1-2 | TRBV30
CASSLQGAGQPQHF | TGTGCCAGCAGTCTACAGGGGGCGGGTCAGCCCCAGCATTTT | . | TRBD1 | TRBJ1-5 | TRBV28
CASSPSTSGTEQFF | TGTGCCAGCAGCCCCTCGACTAGCGGGACTGAGCAGTTCTTC | . | TRBD2 | TRBJ2-1 | TRBV7-7
CASRRGAGELFF | TGTGCCAGCAGGAGAGGAGCCGGGGAGCTGTTTTTT | . | . | TRBJ2-2 | TRBV11-3
CASSLAGGPEETQYF | TGCGCCAGCAGCTTGGCGGGAGGGCCGGAGGAGACCCAGTACTTC | . | TRBD2 | TRBJ2-5 | TRBV5-1
CATSRGQLGLGTDTQYF | TGTGCCACCAGCAGAGGTCAACTAGGCCTCGGCACAGATACGCAGTATTTT | few | . | TRBJ2-3 | TRBV15